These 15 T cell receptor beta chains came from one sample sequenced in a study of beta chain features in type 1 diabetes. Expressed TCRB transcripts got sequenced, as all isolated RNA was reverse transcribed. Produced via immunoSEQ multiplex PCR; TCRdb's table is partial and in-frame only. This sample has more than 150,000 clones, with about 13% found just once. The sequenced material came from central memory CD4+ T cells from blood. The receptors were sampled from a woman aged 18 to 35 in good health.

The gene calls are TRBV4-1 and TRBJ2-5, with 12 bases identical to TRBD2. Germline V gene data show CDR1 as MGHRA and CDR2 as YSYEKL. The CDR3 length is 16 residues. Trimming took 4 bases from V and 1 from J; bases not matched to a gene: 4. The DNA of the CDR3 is TGCGCCAGCAGCCTTCAGACTAGCGGGAGCCAAGAGACCCAGTACTTC. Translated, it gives CASSLQTSGSQETQYF.

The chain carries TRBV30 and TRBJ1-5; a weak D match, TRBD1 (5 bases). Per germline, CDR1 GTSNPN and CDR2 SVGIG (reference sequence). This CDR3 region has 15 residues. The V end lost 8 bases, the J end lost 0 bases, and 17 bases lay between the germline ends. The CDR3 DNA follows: TGTGCCCTGGGGCCAGGGTCTAATAGCAATCAGCCCCAGCATTTT. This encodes CALGPGSNSNQPQHF.

The CDR3 nucleotides read TGTGCCAGTAGCGGGACTATAGGGTCCGGGGAGCTGTTTTTT. It translates to CASSGTIGSGELFF. V gene TRBV19 combines with J gene TRBJ2-2, with 7 bases that match TRBD2. The CDR3 covers 14 residues. V lost 6 bases and J lost 6; bases outside the gene matches: 7. Germline-derived CDR1 and CDR2 are LNHDA and SQIVND (reference sequence).

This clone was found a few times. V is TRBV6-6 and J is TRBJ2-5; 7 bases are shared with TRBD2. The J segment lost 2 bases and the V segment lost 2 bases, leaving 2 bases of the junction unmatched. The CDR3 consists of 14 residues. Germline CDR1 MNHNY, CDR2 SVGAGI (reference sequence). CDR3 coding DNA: TGTGCCAGCAGTTACGGGGGGGGGCAAGAGACCCAGTACTTC. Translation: CASSYGGGQETQYF.

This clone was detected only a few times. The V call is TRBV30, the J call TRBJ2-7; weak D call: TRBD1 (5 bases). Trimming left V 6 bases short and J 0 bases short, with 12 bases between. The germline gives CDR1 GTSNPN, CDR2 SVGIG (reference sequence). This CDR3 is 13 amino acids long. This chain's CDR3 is CACLADSSYEQYF. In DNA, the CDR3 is TGTGCCTGTCTCGCAGACAGCTCCTACGAGCAGTACTTC.

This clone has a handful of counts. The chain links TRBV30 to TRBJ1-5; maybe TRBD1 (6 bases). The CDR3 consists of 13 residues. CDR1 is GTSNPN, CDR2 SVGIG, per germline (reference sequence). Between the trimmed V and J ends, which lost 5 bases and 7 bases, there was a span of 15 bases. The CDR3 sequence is CAWDLRGDQPQHF. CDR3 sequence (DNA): TGTGCCTGGGACCTCAGGGGAGACCAGCCCCAGCATTTT.

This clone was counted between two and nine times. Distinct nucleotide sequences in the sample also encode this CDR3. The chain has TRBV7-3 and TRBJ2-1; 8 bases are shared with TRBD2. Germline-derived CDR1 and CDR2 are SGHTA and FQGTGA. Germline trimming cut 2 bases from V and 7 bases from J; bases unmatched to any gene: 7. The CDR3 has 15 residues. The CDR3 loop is CASSLEAGVVNEQFF. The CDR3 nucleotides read TGTGCCAGCAGCTTAGAAGCGGGAGTGGTGAATGAGCAGTTCTTC.

In nucleotides, the CDR3 is TGTGCCATAAAACCAGGGGCGCACGGCTACACCTTC. Translation gives CAIKPGAHGYTF. The genes are TRBV10-3 and TRBJ1-2; maybe TRBD1 (6 bases). CDR1 ENHRY and CDR2 SYGVKD come from the germline V gene. Trimming took off 9 bases at V and 8 bases at J, with 16 bases between the two ends. The CDR3 spans 12 residues.

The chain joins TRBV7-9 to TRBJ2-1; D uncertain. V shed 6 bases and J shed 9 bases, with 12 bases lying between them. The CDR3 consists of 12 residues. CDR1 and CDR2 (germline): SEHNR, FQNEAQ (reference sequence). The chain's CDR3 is CASRVAGVEQFF. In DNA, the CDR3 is TGTGCCAGCAGGGTGGCCGGAGTTGAGCAGTTCTTC.

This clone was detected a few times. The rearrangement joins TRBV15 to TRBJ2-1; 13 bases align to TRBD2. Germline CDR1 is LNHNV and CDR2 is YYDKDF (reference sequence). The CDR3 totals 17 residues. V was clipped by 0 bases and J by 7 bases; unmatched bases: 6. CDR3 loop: CATSRDTPGLAGNEQFF. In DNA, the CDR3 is TGTGCCACCAGCAGAGATACTCCGGGACTAGCGGGGAATGAGCAGTTCTTC.

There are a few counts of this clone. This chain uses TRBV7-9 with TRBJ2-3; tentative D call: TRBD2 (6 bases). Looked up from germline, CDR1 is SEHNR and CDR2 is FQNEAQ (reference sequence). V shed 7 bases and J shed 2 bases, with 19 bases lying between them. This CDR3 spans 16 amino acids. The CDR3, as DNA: TGTGCCAGCACCCCCGGGGGACCTAGCGTCACAGATACGCAGTATTTT. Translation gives CASTPGGPSVTDTQYF. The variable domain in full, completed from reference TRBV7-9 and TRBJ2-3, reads DTGVSQNPRHKITKRGQNVTFRCDPISEHNRLYWYRQTLGQGPEFLTYFQNEAQLEKSRLLSDRFSAERPKGSFSTLEIQRTEQGDSAMYLCASTPGGPSVTDTQYFGPGTRLTVL.

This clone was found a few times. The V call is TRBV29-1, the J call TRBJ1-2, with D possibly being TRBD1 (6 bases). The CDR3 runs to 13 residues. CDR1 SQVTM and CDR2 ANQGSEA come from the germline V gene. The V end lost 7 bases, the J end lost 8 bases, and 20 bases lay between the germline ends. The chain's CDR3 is CSGGKGGVDGYTF. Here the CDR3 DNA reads TGCAGCGGGGGGAAAGGGGGTGTAGACGGCTACACCTTC.

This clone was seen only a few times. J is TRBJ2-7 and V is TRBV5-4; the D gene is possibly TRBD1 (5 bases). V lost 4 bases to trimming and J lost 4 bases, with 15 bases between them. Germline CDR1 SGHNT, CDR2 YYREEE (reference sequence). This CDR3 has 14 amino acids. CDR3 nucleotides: TGTGCCAGCAGCCATGATTCAGGGAATTACGAGCAGTACTTC. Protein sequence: CASSHDSGNYEQYF.

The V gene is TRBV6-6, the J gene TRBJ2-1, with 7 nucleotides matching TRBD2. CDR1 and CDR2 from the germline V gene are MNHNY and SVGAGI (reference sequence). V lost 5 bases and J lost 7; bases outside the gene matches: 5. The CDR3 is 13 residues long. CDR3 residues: CASSPGLGNEQFF. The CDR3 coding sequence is TGTGCCAGCAGTCCCGGACTAGGGAATGAGCAGTTCTTC.

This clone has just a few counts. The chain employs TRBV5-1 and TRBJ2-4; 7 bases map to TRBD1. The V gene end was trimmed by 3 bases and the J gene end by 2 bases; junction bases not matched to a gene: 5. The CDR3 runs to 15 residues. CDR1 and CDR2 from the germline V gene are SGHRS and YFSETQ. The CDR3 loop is CASSSTGEPKNIQYF. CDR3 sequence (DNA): TGCGCCAGCAGCTCTACAGGGGAGCCCAAAAACATTCAGTACTTC.